This TCR beta chain is from a study of monozygotic twins with inflammatory bowel disease. Findings of the study overall: Evidence did not back any single strong signal or clonotype linked to IBD.

Of note for this clonotype: The antigen is undetermined.

This CDR3 has 15 residues. Germline V CDR1 and CDR2: DFQATT, SNEGSKA (reference sequence). Reanalyzing the 5' RACE reads, TCRdb keeps one entry per CDR3 protein, without DNA. Reported are some 190,000 distinct CDR3 sequences; the ten largest clones contain approximately 7.7%. V usage is TRBV20-1 and J usage is TRBJ2-3; no DNA is available, so the TRBD1 call from TCRdb remains unchecked. This receptor was taken from a human donor with ulcerative colitis or Crohn's disease, or a healthy co-twin of an affected twin (not recorded which). Sequenced material: blood. The CDR3: CSARAQGSLTDTQYF.